This T cell receptor beta chain comes out of a study of persistence of HIV-infected CD4 T cells. At the level of the study: The sample holds CD4+ T cells responsive to CMV or HIV-1 Gag. Blood samples, up to about 200 mL, came from multiple time points, except a couple of leukapheresis donors sampled once.

This was the immunoSEQ version 4 assay in survey mode. Produced via immunoSEQ multiplex PCR; TCRdb's table is partial and in-frame only. The sample includes 48,000 or so clones, under 85% of them seen just once. This clone has just a few counts. Its antigen is as yet unknown. Stimulation used about 9.5 ug/mL lysate from CMV-infected fibroblasts. Sorted nonresponding memory CD4+ T cells were CD40L-negative, CD69-negative, CD45RO-high. Adults with HIV-1 started suppressive ART while chronically infected. This CDR3 is built from 15 residues. Germline trimming cut 0 bases from V and 4 bases from J; bases unmatched to any gene: 3. From germline, CDR1 is SEHNR and CDR2 FQNEAQ (reference sequence). General study results and limits: Antigen-responding cells were enriched for degenerate expanded CDR3beta sequences.

The sample consisted of CD4+ T cells sorted from PBMCs after roughly 17-hour stimulation, taken from a patient who received antiretroviral therapy. This sequence originates from an adult man with HIV who was CMV-seropositive. V is TRBV7-9 and J is TRBJ1-2; 9 positions agree with TRBD1. CDR3 in amino acids: CASSLATGGSYGYTF. The DNA of the CDR3 is TGTGCCAGCAGCTTAGCGACAGGGGGGAGCTATGGCTACACCTTC.